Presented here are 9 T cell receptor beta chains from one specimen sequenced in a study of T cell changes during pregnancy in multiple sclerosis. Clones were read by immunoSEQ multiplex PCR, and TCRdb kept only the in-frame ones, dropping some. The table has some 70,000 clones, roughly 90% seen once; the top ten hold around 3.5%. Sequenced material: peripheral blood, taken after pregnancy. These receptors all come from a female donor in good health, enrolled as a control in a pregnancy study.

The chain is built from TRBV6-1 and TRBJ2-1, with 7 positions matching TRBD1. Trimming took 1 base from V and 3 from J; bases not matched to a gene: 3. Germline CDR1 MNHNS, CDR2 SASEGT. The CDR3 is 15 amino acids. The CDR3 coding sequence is TGTGCCAGCAGTGAAGGTCAGGGGGACTACAATGAGCAGTTCTTC. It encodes CASSEGQGDYNEQFF.

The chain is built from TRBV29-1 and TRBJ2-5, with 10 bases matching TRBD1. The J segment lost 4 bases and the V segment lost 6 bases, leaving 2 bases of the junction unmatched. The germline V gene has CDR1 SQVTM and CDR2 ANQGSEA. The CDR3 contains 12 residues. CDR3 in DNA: TGCAGCGTCTGGACAGGGGGAGAGACCCAGTACTTC. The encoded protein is CSVWTGGETQYF. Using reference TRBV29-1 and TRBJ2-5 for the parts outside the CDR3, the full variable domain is SAVISQKPSRDICQRGTSLTIQCQVDSQVTMMFWYRQQPGQSLTLIATANQGSEATYESGFVIDKFPISRPNLTFSTLTVSNMSPEDSSIYLCSVWTGGETQYFGPGTRLLVL.

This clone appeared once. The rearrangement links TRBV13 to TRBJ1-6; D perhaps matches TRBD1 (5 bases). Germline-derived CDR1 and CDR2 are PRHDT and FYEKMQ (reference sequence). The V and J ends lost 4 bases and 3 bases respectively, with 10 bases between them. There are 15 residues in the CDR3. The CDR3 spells CASSSREVYNSPLHF. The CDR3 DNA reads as TGTGCCAGCAGCTCCAGGGAGGTCTATAATTCACCCCTCCACTTT.

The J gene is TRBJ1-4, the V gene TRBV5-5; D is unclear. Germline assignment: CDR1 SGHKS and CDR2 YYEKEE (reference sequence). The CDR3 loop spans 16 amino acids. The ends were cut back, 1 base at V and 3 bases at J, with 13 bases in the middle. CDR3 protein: CASSLSVVEANEKLFF. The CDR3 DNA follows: TGTGCCAGCAGCTTGTCGGTAGTGGAGGCTAATGAAAAACTGTTTTTT.

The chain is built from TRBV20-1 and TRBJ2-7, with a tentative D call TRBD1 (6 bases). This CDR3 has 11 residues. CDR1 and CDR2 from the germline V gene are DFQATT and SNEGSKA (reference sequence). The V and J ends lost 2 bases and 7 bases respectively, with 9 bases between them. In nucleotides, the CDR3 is TGCAGTGCTAGAAAGGGGGATGAGCAGTACTTC. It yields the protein CSARKGDEQYF.

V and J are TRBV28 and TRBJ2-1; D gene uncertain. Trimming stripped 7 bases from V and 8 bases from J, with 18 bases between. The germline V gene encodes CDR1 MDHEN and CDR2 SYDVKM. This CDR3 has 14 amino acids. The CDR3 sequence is CASTPRLPNDEQFF. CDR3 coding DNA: TGTGCCAGCACCCCGCGGCTGCCCAACGATGAGCAGTTCTTC.

The CDR3 DNA reads TGTGCCAGCAGTTTAATAGGGGGGGCTGGGGCCAACGTCCTGACTTTC. Its protein is CASSLIGGAGANVLTF. The V and J genes are TRBV28 and TRBJ2-6; TRBD2 might be the D (7 bases). The CDR3 has 16 amino acids. V lost 2 bases to trimming and J lost 2 bases, with 10 bases between them. The germline V gene encodes CDR1 MDHEN and CDR2 SYDVKM.

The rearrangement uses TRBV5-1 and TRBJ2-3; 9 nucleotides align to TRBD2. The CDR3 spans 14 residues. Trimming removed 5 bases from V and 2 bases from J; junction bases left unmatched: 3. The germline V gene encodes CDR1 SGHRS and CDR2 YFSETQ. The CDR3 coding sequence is TGCGCCAGCAGATTAGCGGGAGTCACAGATACGCAGTATTTT. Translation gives CASRLAGVTDTQYF.

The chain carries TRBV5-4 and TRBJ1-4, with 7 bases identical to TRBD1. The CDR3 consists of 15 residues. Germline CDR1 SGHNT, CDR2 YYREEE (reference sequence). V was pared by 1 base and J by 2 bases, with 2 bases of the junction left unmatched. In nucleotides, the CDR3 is TGTGCCAGCAGCTTGACAGGGGTGACTAATGAAAAACTGTTTTTT. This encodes CASSLTGVTNEKLFF.